These 8 T cell receptor beta chains were all obtained from the same sample, sequenced in a study of T cell responses to AZD1222 COVID-19 vaccine. Clones were sequenced by immunoSEQ multiplex PCR, and TCRdb holds only the in-frame ones, with some missing. The repertoire consists of 13,000 or so clones, with under 90% occurring once and the leading ten covering about 40%. The starting material was peripheral blood, obtained 28 days after the second AZD1222 dose. The receptors originated from an adult who received the AZD1222 COVID-19 vaccine.

The chain couples TRBV3-1 (or the pseudogene TRBV3-2) to TRBJ1-2; 9 positions agree with TRBD1. Germline lookup yields CDR1 LGHDT and CDR2 YNNKEL (reference sequence). The CDR3 length is 21 residues. V was pared by 0 bases and J by 3 bases, with 20 bases of the junction left unmatched. The CDR3 protein is CASSQDPLTWTGAPAHYGYTF. CDR3 DNA: TGTGCCAGCAGCCAAGATCCATTAACTTGGACAGGGGCACCCGCTCACTATGGCTACACCTTC.

V is TRBV30 and J is TRBJ2-7; D might be TRBD2 (5 bases). The V gene's germline CDR1 is GTSNPN and CDR2 SVGIG (reference sequence). Trimming shortened V by 2 bases and J by 7 bases, and 9 bases separated the two germline ends. CDR3 length: 11 amino acids. CDR3 protein: CAWSLPGEQYF. The CDR3 DNA follows: TGTGCCTGGAGTCTACCGGGAGAGCAGTACTTC.

This chain links TRBV7-9 with TRBJ2-3; the match to TRBD2 covers 8 bases. Germline CDR1 is SEHNR and CDR2 is FQNEAQ (reference sequence). Germline trimming cut 5 bases from V and 2 bases from J; bases unmatched to any gene: 6. CDR3 length: 15 residues. Written as DNA, the CDR3 is TGTGCCAGCAGCCCAGGACTAGCCATCACAGATACGCAGTATTTT. Translating it yields CASSPGLAITDTQYF.

The gene calls are TRBV6-5 and TRBJ2-7, with a possible D match to TRBD1 (6 bases). Germline V lookup: CDR1 MNHEY, CDR2 SVGAGI. The ends were cut back, 2 bases at V and 0 bases at J, with 8 bases in the middle. The CDR3 runs 14 residues. As DNA, the CDR3 is TGTGCCAGCAGTTACAGGGACATCTCCTACGAGCAGTACTTC. Protein sequence: CASSYRDISYEQYF.

This clone has just one count. The chain has TRBV7-2 and TRBJ2-5, with 14 bases aligning to TRBD2. Germline V CDR1 and CDR2: SGHTA, FQGNSA. Trimming at V came to 5 bases and at J to 5 bases, leaving 7 bases not matched to a gene. The CDR3 contains 16 residues. CDR3 DNA sequence: TGTGCCAGCAGCCAGGGACTAGCGGGAGTCTGGGAGACCCAGTACTTC. Translated: CASSQGLAGVWETQYF.

A few counts support this clone. The CDR3 protein is CASITGNTIYF. The CDR3 DNA sequence: TGCGCCAGTATCACTGGAAACACCATATATTTT. This chain connects TRBV10-2 to TRBJ1-3, with D unresolved. V was cut by 9 bases and J by 2 bases, with 5 bases left in between. The CDR3 length is 11 residues. Per the germline V gene, CDR1 is WSHSY and CDR2 is SAAADI.

V usage is TRBV12-3 or TRBV12-4 and J usage is TRBJ1-6; D ambiguous. The CDR3 sequence is 13 residues long. Trimming stripped 7 bases from V and 10 bases from J, with 14 bases between. The CDR3 loop is CASTEGRGSPLHF. The DNA for the CDR3 is TGTGCCAGCACCGAAGGCAGAGGATCACCCCTCCACTTT.

The chain joins TRBV24-1 to TRBJ2-4; 9 bases agree with TRBD1. The CDR3 length is 15 residues. The germline CDR1 and CDR2 sequences are KGHDR and SFDVKD. Trimming removed 5 bases from V and 4 bases from J; junction bases left unmatched: 5. DNA of the CDR3: TGTGCCACCAGTGTACGGGACAGGGTAAAAAACATTCAGTACTTC. This translates into CATSVRDRVKNIQYF.